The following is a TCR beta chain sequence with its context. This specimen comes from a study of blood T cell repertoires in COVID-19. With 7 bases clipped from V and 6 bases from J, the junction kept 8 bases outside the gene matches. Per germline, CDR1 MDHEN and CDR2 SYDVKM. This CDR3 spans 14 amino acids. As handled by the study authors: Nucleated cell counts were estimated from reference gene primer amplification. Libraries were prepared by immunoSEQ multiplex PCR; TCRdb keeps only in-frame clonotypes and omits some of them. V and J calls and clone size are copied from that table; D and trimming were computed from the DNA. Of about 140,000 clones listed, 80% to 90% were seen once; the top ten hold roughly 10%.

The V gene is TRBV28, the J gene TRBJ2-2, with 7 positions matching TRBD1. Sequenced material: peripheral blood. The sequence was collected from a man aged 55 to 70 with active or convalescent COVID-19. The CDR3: CASTPDRRAGELFF. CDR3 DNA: TGTGCCAGCACCCCGGACAGGCGGGCCGGGGAGCTGTTTTTT.